This T cell receptor beta chain came from a study of blood T cell repertoires in COVID-19. The CDR3 totals 15 residues. The germline V gene encodes CDR1 SGHRS and CDR2 YFSETQ. Trimming removed 3 bases from V and 3 bases from J, with 13 bases in between. Here immunoSEQ multiplex PCR was the method, and the copy in TCRdb shows in-frame clones only, minus some. The sample carries 25,000 to 30,000 clones, less than 80% recorded once. This TCR came from a boy aged 2 to 9 with active or convalescent COVID-19. Sequencing used peripheral blood. The rearrangement uses TRBV5-1 and TRBJ2-1, with D possibly being TRBD2 (6 bases). CDR3 amino acids: CASSWGGNDYNEQFF. In DNA, the CDR3 is TGCGCCAGCAGCTGGGGCGGGAACGACTACAATGAGCAGTTCTTC.